Below are 28 T cell receptor beta chains sequenced from a single sample in a study of identical twins. TCRdb called the 5' RACE reads again in MiXCR, with one record for every CDR3 protein. The table has about 160,000 distinct CDR3 sequences, roughly 3.2% seen once. The sample taken for sequencing was memory T cells sorted from blood. Every receptor here comes from a man younger than 30 in good health.

This clonotype was counted ten times or more. The chain employs TRBV20-1 and TRBJ1-4; D is ambiguous. This CDR3 region has 16 residues. Germline-derived CDR1 and CDR2 are DFQATT and SNEGSKA (reference sequence). The ends were cut back, 2 bases at V and 6 bases at J, with 19 bases in the middle. The CDR3 DNA reads TGCAGTGCTAGATCCCTTATGGGCGTTAGGGATGAAAAACTGTTTTTT. Protein: CSARSLMGVRDEKLFF.

This clonotype was detected ten times or more. The J gene is TRBJ1-6, the V gene TRBV7-9; perhaps TRBD1 as D (5 bases). The CDR3 runs 14 residues. V was pared by 10 bases and J by 9 bases, with 19 bases between. Germline V CDR1 and CDR2: SEHNR, FQNEAQ (reference sequence). CDR3 nucleotide sequence: TGTGCCACCAAAGGACCGGGACTCTTTTCACCCCTCCACTTT. It specifies CATKGPGLFSPLHF.

This clonotype was observed at least ten times. The V gene is TRBV5-5, the J gene TRBJ2-3, with a weak D call TRBD1 (6 bases). Germline CDR1 reads SGHKS; CDR2 reads YYEKEE (reference sequence). Trimming left V 1 base short and J 3 bases short, with 9 bases between. CDR3 length: 14 residues. Here the CDR3 reads CASSLLQGTDTQYF. The CDR3 DNA reads TGTGCCAGCAGCTTGTTACAGGGAACAGATACGCAGTATTTT.

This clonotype appeared many times. V usage is TRBV25-1 and J usage is TRBJ1-1; possible D gene TRBD1, 5 bases. V was pared by 8 bases and J by 3 bases, with 16 bases between. Germline values: CDR1 MGHDK, CDR2 SYGVNS. This CDR3 is 14 amino acids long. CDR3 nucleotides: TGTGCCAGCCGAACGGGACTAGGATACACTGAAGCTTTCTTT. This sequence encodes CASRTGLGYTEAFF.

This clonotype was counted ten times or more. The gene calls are TRBV12-3 or TRBV12-4 and TRBJ2-2; 9 positions agree with TRBD1. V dropped 5 bases and J dropped 6; count of bases not matched to a gene: 10. The CDR3 is 16 residues long. The CDR3 DNA sequence: TGTGCCAGCAGTCGTAAGACAGGGGGTAGCTCCGGGGAGCTGTTTTTT. This gives the protein CASSRKTGGSSGELFF.

The chain joins TRBV19 to TRBJ2-2; unclear D gene. This CDR3 has 15 residues. From germline, CDR1 is LNHDA and CDR2 SQIVND (reference sequence). Trimming left V 3 bases short and J 5 bases short, with 13 bases between. The CDR3 sequence: CASSIEGLLTGELFF. In nucleotides, the CDR3 is TGTGCCAGTAGTATCGAAGGGCTCCTAACCGGGGAGCTGTTTTTT.

This clonotype was observed at least ten times. The J gene is TRBJ2-1, the V gene TRBV11-2; a possible D gene is TRBD2 (5 bases). The CDR3 has 19 residues. Per germline, CDR1 SGHAT and CDR2 FQNNGV. V lost 0 bases and J lost 3, with 21 bases in between. Written as DNA, the CDR3 is TGTGCCAGCAGCTTAGATCTTTTTATGGCGGCACTAGGCTACAATGAGCAGTTCTTC. Amino acid sequence: CASSLDLFMAALGYNEQFF.

This clonotype was found many times. V and J are TRBV4-3 and TRBJ2-1, with a possible D match to TRBD2 (6 bases). V gave up 4 bases and J gave up 2 bases, with 15 bases separating them. The germline V gene encodes CDR1 LGHNA and CDR2 YSLEER. The CDR3 loop spans 16 amino acids. The chain's CDR3 is CASSRTTGLPYNEQFF. CDR3 nucleotides: TGCGCCAGCAGCCGGACTACGGGACTCCCCTACAATGAGCAGTTCTTC.

This clonotype came up many times. The V call is TRBV7-2, the J call TRBJ2-1, with no clear D. The V end was cut by 6 bases, the J end by 4 bases, with 10 bases between. This CDR3 comprises 13 residues. Germline V lookup: CDR1 SGHTA, CDR2 FQGNSA. CDR3 DNA: TGTGCCAGCAGTTCGGGCGAATACAATGAGCAGTTCTTC. Translated: CASSSGEYNEQFF. Using reference TRBV7-2 and TRBJ2-1 for the parts outside the CDR3, the full variable domain is GAGVSQSPSNKVTEKGKDVELRCDPISGHTALYWYRQSLGQGLEFLIYFQGNSAPDKSGLPSDRFSAERTGGSVSTLTIQRTQQEDSAVYLCASSSGEYNEQFFGPGTRLTVL.

At least ten counts were recorded for this clonotype. This sequence joins TRBV29-1 and TRBJ2-2, with 10 bases that match TRBD2. Germline-derived CDR1 and CDR2 are SQVTM and ANQGSEA. Losses at the gene ends were 5 bases for V and 5 bases for J; bases not matched to a gene: 5. CDR3 length: 14 residues. The CDR3 loop is CSVKERGGTGELFF. The CDR3, as DNA: TGCAGCGTTAAGGAGCGGGGGGGAACCGGGGAGCTGTTTTTT.

This clonotype was seen at least ten times. J is TRBJ2-7 and V is TRBV3-1; 10 bases line up with TRBD2. The CDR3 is 13 residues long. CDR1 is LGHDT, CDR2 YNNKEL, per germline (reference sequence). Germline trimming cut 4 bases from V and 7 bases from J; bases unmatched to any gene: 4. Here the CDR3 DNA reads TGTGCCAGCAGCCCGGGACTAGCGAGGGAGCAGTACGTC. It yields the protein CASSPGLAREQYV.

Many counts were recorded for this clonotype. This chain's CDR3 is CASSFPVGSTYNEQFF. The DNA of the CDR3 is TGTGCCAGCAGTTTTCCTGTGGGATCGACCTACAATGAGCAGTTCTTC. This chain links TRBV27 with TRBJ2-1; D ambiguous. The CDR3 spans 16 residues. The ends were cut back, 3 bases at V and 2 bases at J, with 14 bases in the middle. Germline V gene sequence: CDR1 MNHEY, CDR2 SMNVEV (reference sequence).

This clonotype was recorded at least ten times. CDR3 DNA: TGCGCCAGCAAGGGGGACAGGCTAAGCGAGCAGTACGTC. Amino acids: CASKGDRLSEQYV. The rearrangement joins TRBV10-2 to TRBJ2-7; the match to TRBD1 covers 8 bases. The CDR3 totals 13 residues. Germline CDR1 and CDR2: WSHSY and SAAADI. V lost 7 bases to trimming and J lost 6 bases; unmatched junction nucleotides: 8.

This clonotype was detected a few times. V gene TRBV30 combines with J gene TRBJ2-1; tentative D call: TRBD1 (5 bases). CDR1 GTSNPN and CDR2 SVGIG come from the germline V gene (reference sequence). The V end was cut by 5 bases, the J end by 3 bases, with 14 bases between. The CDR3 consists of 14 residues. The CDR3 here is CAWGAKGNYNEQFF. In DNA form, the CDR3 reads TGTGCCTGGGGAGCTAAGGGGAACTACAATGAGCAGTTCTTC.

This clonotype appeared many times. V usage is TRBV27 and J usage is TRBJ2-1; D not resolved. The germline V and J ends were trimmed by 2 bases and 3 bases, with 11 bases remaining between them. Germline V lookup: CDR1 MNHEY, CDR2 SMNVEV (reference sequence). The CDR3 sequence is 15 residues long. For the CDR3, the DNA is TGTGCCAGCAGTTTAGGGAAGGACCGCTACAATGAGCAGTTCTTC. It specifies CASSLGKDRYNEQFF.

Many counts were recorded for this clonotype. CDR3 amino acids: CSAGSGTNTYEQYF. The CDR3 nucleotides read TGCAGTGCTGGGTCCGGGACGAACACCTACGAGCAGTACTTC. The rearrangement uses TRBV20-1 and TRBJ2-7, with D possibly called TRBD1 or TRBD2 (5 bases each). Trimming cost V 5 bases and J 2 bases, with 16 bases left between them. This CDR3 is built from 14 residues. Germline CDR1 and CDR2: DFQATT and SNEGSKA (reference sequence).

This clonotype came up many times. V is TRBV12-3 or TRBV12-4 and J is TRBJ2-3; D is ambiguous. The CDR3 is 12 residues long. Trimming left V 6 bases short and J 6 bases short, with 10 bases between. Here the CDR3 reads CASRAESDTQYF. As DNA, the CDR3 is TGTGCCAGCAGAGCCGAGTCGGATACGCAGTATTTT.

This clonotype showed up many times. The chain combines TRBV29-1 with TRBJ2-2; 10 bases match TRBD2. The germline CDR1 and CDR2 sequences are SQVTM and ANQGSEA. Germline trimming cut 7 bases from V and 1 base from J; bases unmatched to any gene: 9. There are 16 residues in the CDR3. The CDR3 region is CSGKTAGGLNTGELFF. CDR3 DNA sequence: TGCAGCGGCAAAACAGCGGGAGGGCTGAACACCGGGGAGCTGTTTTTT.

This clonotype was observed at least ten times. The chain combines TRBV5-1 with TRBJ2-1; TRBD1 is a possible D gene (6 bases). This CDR3 spans 15 amino acids. Germline V gene lookup returns CDR1 SGHRS and CDR2 YFSETQ. The V end was cut by 6 bases, the J end by 0 bases, with 13 bases between. CDR3 in DNA: TGCGCCAGCACCCCGGACAGAGTCTCCTACAATGAGCAGTTCTTC. This sequence encodes CASTPDRVSYNEQFF.

This clonotype was recorded at least ten times. This chain joins TRBV28 and TRBJ2-5; D remains ambiguous. The CDR3 totals 12 residues. Germline assignment: CDR1 MDHEN and CDR2 SYDVKM. The V end lost 3 bases, the J end lost 7 bases, and 9 bases lay between the germline ends. The CDR3 is CASSFFSGTQYF. The CDR3, as DNA: TGTGCCAGCAGTTTTTTCTCGGGGACCCAGTACTTC.

This clonotype was counted ten times or more. The V and J genes are TRBV7-2 and TRBJ1-3; no reliable D call. The V gene lost 0 bases and the J gene lost 4 bases, with 10 bases spanning the gap. The CDR3 runs 15 residues. The germline gives CDR1 SGHTA, CDR2 FQGNSA. The CDR3 sequence: CASSLAVAAGNTIYF. CDR3 sequence (DNA): TGTGCCAGCAGCTTAGCGGTAGCGGCAGGAAACACCATATATTTT.

This clonotype was picked up a small number of times. CDR3: CASSQRTSRQTQYF. DNA of the CDR3: TGTGCCAGCAGCCAAAGGACTAGCAGGCAGACCCAGTACTTC. This sequence joins TRBV3-1 and TRBJ2-5; 8 bases fit TRBD2. The CDR3 covers 14 residues. V trimming: 2 bases; J trimming: 6 bases; junction bases outside the gene matches: 5. The germline V gene encodes CDR1 LGHDT and CDR2 YNNKEL (reference sequence).

This clonotype was detected ten times or more. The V call is TRBV4-3, the J call TRBJ2-5; TRBD2 matches 7 bases. Germline V lookup: CDR1 LGHNA, CDR2 YSLEER. This CDR3 contains 17 residues. The V segment lost 0 bases and the J segment 1 base; nucleotides outside the gene matches: 8. For the CDR3, the DNA is TGCGCCAGCAGCCAAGAAAGGACTAGGATCCCCCAAGAGACCCAGTACTTC. Translation gives CASSQERTRIPQETQYF.

This clonotype was detected many times. The gene calls are TRBV14 and TRBJ1-1; D is ambiguous. Trimming took off 4 bases at V and 4 bases at J, with 22 bases between the two ends. Germline CDR1 reads SGHDN; CDR2 reads FVKESK. The CDR3 has 17 residues. CDR3 nucleotides: TGTGCCAGCAGCCCCCCCGGGAACCAGTGGTGGGGCACTGAAGCTTTCTTT. This gives the protein CASSPPGNQWWGTEAFF.

This clonotype was counted many times. The gene calls are TRBV5-1 and TRBJ2-2; 8 bases match TRBD1. This CDR3 is 16 amino acids long. Per germline, CDR1 SGHRS and CDR2 YFSETQ. The ends lost 3 bases at V and 7 bases at J; junction bases unmatched: 11. The CDR3 bases are TGCGCCAGCAGCTCAGGACAGGGAAGTTCTATCGGGGAGCTGTTTTTT. Translated: CASSSGQGSSIGELFF.

This clonotype was found many times. The rearrangement uses TRBV12-3 or TRBV12-4 and TRBJ2-1, with D possibly being TRBD1 (5 bases). The CDR3 contains 12 residues. V lost 2 bases to trimming and J lost 15 bases, with 14 bases between them. The CDR3 nucleotides read TGTGCCAGCAGTTTACCGGGTCAGCAGGGGTTCTTC. Translation: CASSLPGQQGFF.

The sample holds many counts of this clonotype. The rearrangement links TRBV28 to TRBJ2-2; either TRBD1 or TRBD2 may fit D (5 bases each). V was shortened by 6 bases and J by 0 bases, with 14 bases between the two germline ends. Germline values: CDR1 MDHEN, CDR2 SYDVKM. The CDR3 is 16 residues long. As DNA, the CDR3 is TGTGCCAGCAGCACGCCGGGACCAACGAACACCGGGGAGCTGTTTTTT. It is translated as CASSTPGPTNTGELFF. Together with reference TRBV28 and TRBJ2-2, the CDR3 gives the full variable domain: DVKVTQSSRYLVKRTGEKVFLECVQDMDHENMFWYRQDPGLGLRLIYFSYDVKMKEKGDIPEGYSVSREKKERFSLILESASTNQTSMYLCASSTPGPTNTGELFFGEGSRLTVL.

This clonotype has a count of ten or more. This chain links TRBV5-5 with TRBJ2-3; 8 bases agree with TRBD2. CDR1 and CDR2 from the germline V gene are SGHKS and YYEKEE (reference sequence). Trimming removed 4 bases from V and 5 bases from J; junction bases left unmatched: 9. The CDR3 covers 15 residues. The CDR3 DNA is TGTGCCAGCAGCAAAGGGACTAGGGCCTTAGATACGCAGTATTTT. This encodes CASSKGTRALDTQYF. The entire variable domain, with the rest obtained from reference TRBV5-5 and TRBJ2-3, is as follows: DAGVTQSPTHLIKTRGQQVTLRCSPISGHKSVSWYQQVLGQGPQFIFQYYEKEERGRGNFPDRFSARQFPNYSSELNVNALLLGDSALYLCASSKGTRALDTQYFGPGTRLTVL.